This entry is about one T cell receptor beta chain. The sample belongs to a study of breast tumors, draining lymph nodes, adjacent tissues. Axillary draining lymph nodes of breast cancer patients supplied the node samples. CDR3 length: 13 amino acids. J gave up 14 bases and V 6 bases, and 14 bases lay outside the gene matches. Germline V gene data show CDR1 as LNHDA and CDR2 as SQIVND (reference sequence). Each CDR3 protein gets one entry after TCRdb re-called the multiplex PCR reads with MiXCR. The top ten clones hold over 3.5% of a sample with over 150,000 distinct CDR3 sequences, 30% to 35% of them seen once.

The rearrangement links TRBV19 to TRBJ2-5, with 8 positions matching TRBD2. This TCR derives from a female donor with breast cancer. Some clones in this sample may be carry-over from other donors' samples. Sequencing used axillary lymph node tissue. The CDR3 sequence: CASSHGREETPYF. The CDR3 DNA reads TGTGCCAGTAGCCACGGGAGGGAGGAGACCCCATACTTC.